This is a list of T cell receptor beta chains from one sample in a study of type 1 regulatory T cells. The antigens for these receptors are not known. TCRdb fed the reads into MiXCR, producing one record per CDR3 protein. The data contain 63,000 or so distinct CDR3 sequences, just under 50% of them seen just once; the ten biggest clones take up more than 2%. Specimen: cultured non-Tr1 T cells, either the whole culture or a sorted T cell fraction (not recorded which). The receptors originated from a human donor in good health. CDR3s include the opening cysteine and the closing phenylalanine or tryptophan. The D gene is left open where the match is weak. Some rows have no size entry. The others give once, few or many, or a class for an expanded clone.

- TRBJ2-5 - TRBV3-1 CASTVAGTRSGETQYF TGTGCCAGCACCGTCGCCGGGACTCGAAGCGGAGAGACCCAGTACTTC
- TRBJ2-1 many TRBV12-3/TRBV12-4 CASSRGASEQFF TGTGCCAGCAGTCGGGGGGCCAGTGAGCAGTTCTTC
TRBD1 TRBJ2-2 many TRBV27 CASSGTVNTGELFF TGTGCCAGCAGTGGGACAGTGAACACCGGGGAGCTGTTTTTT
TRBD1 TRBJ1-2 few TRBV29-1 CSVDPQGYGYGYTF TGCAGCGTTGATCCACAGGGGTACGGGTATGGCTACACCTTC
- TRBJ1-1 - TRBV30 CAWSVLQTNTEAFF TGTGCCTGGAGTGTTTTGCAGACGAACACTGAAGCTTTCTTT
- TRBJ2-3 - TRBV24-1 CATSDRRYTDTQYF TGTGCCACCTCTGACCGCAGATACACAGATACGCAGTATTTT
- TRBJ1-5 few TRBV10-3 CAISESNMPQHF TGTGCCATCAGTGAGTCAAACATGCCCCAGCATTTT
TRBD2 TRBJ2-7 - TRBV7-2 CASSLATSGPLYEQYF TGTGCCAGCAGCTTAGCGACTAGCGGTCCACTCTACGAGCAGTACTTC
- TRBJ1-1 - TRBV30 CAWSVRVYTEAFF TGTGCCTGGAGTGTACGGGTTTACACTGAAGCTTTCTTT
TRBD1 TRBJ2-5 - TRBV5-1 CASSSTQGAGETQYF TGCGCCAGCAGCTCGACACAGGGGGCCGGGGAGACCCAGTACTTC
- TRBJ2-3 - TRBV20-1 CSAGRTDTDTQYF TGCAGTGCTGGACGGACGGATACAGATACGCAGTATTTT
- TRBJ1-4 - TRBV5-1 CASSLGGFNEKLFF TGCGCCAGCAGCTTGGGTGGATTTAATGAAAAACTGTTTTTT
- TRBJ1-1 - TRBV7-9 CASSSQEGVEAFF TGTGCCAGCAGCTCCCAGGAGGGGGTGGAAGCTTTCTTT
- TRBJ2-3 - TRBV20-1 CSASAGTDTQYF TGCAGTGCTAGCGCGGGCACAGATACGCAGTATTTT
- TRBJ2-5 - TRBV28 CASSLSTRQETQYF TGTGCCAGCAGTTTATCGACCAGACAAGAGACCCAGTACTTC
- TRBJ1-6 - TRBV20-1 CSAPVGGAYNSPLHF TGCAGTGCCCCCGTCGGGGGGGCGTATAATTCACCCCTCCACTTT
- TRBJ1-1 - TRBV7-2 CASSLAASTEAFF TGTGCCAGCAGCTTAGCGGCCAGCACTGAAGCTTTCTTT
TRBD2 TRBJ2-5 - TRBV5-1 CASSPWTSGGGTQYF TGCGCCAGCAGCCCCTGGACTAGCGGGGGAGGGACCCAGTACTTC
TRBD1 TRBJ1-5 - TRBV24-1 CATQGQFDQPQHF TGTGCCACCCAGGGACAGTTCGATCAGCCCCAGCATTTT
TRBD1 TRBJ1-2 few TRBV4-3 CASSQENRGYGYTF TGCGCCAGCAGCCAAGAGAACAGGGGCTATGGCTACACCTTC
- TRBJ2-7 - TRBV23-1 CASSQSAQGTQEYF TGCGCCAGCAGTCAATCAGCTCAGGGAACGCAGGAGTACTTC
- TRBJ2-1 - TRBV11-3 CASSPQGGALGNEQFF TGTGCCAGCAGCCCCCAAGGCGGGGCCCTGGGCAATGAGCAGTTCTTC
TRBD1 TRBJ1-2 - TRBV20-1 CSARADREAGYTF TGCAGTGCTAGAGCCGACAGGGAGGCTGGCTACACCTTC
- TRBJ2-4 - TRBV5-1 CASSPMGLGKNIQYF TGCGCCAGCAGCCCCATGGGGTTAGGCAAAAACATTCAGTACTTC
TRBD2 TRBJ2-7 few TRBV2 CASSEEVAGDRNEQYF TGTGCCAGCAGTGAAGAAGTAGCGGGGGACCGAAACGAGCAGTACTTC
TRBD2 TRBJ2-1 - TRBV3-1 CASSPWGGGVNNEQFF TGTGCCAGCAGCCCCTGGGGCGGGGGGGTTAACAATGAGCAGTTCTTC
TRBD1 TRBJ2-5 - TRBV13 CANSPQGAETQYF TGTGCCAACAGCCCCCAGGGGGCAGAGACCCAGTACTTC
- TRBJ2-2 few TRBV27 CASSLGQVIAGELFF TGTGCCAGCAGCCTAGGGCAGGTTATCGCCGGGGAGCTGTTTTTT